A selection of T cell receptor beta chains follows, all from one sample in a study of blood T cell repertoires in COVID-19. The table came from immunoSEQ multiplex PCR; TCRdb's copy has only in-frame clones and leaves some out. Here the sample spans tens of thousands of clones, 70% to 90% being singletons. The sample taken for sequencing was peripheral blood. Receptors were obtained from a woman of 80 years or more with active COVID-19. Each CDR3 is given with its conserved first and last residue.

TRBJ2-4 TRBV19 CASSTLLAQAKNIQYF
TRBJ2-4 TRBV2 CASSDLQAKNIQYF
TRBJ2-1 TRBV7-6 CASSLVRGWGNEQFF
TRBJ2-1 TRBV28 CASSLLAGGSVEQFF
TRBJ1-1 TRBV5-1 CASSLYRGGTEAFF
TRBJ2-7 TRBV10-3 CAINGQGANEQYF
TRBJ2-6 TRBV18 CASSPVWGAGANVLTF
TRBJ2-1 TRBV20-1 CSASGMPPRVPYNEQFF
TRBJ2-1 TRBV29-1 CSARGRTSVNEQFF
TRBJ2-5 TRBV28 CASSPGRRETQYF
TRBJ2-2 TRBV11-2 CASSSVGWSGELFF
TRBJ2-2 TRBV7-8 CASSPGTGLNTGELFF
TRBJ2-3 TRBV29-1 CSVAGTGVGRTDTQYF
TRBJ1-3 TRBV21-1 CAAWGSESSGNTIYF
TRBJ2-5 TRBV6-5 CASSYSRGTQYF
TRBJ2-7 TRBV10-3 CATQPGTGGFGEQYF
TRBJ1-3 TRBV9 CASSGTGPSGNTIYF
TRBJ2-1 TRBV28 CASKPRASDYNEQFF
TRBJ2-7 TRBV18 CASSRAYEQYF
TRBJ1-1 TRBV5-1 CASSRTGETEAFF
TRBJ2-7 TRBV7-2 CASSLVSSGAYEQYF
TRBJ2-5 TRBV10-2 CASKALIQETQYF
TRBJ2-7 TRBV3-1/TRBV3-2 CASSQDFTSGRDVRYF
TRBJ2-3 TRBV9 CASSPSSGGPSDTQYF
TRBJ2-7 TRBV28 CAGNSGRPDYEQYF
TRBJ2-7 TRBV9 CASSSGLAVTYEQYF
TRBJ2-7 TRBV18 CASSSSSYEQYF
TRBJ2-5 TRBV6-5 CASSYAGSAETQYF
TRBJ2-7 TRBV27 CASSPIGGAGGPRLYEQYF
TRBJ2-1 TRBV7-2 CASSQTGNSDGLF
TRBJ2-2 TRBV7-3 CASSISGNTGELFF
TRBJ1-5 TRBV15 CATSDGWDQPQHF
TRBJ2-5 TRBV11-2 CASSLGRGRETQYF
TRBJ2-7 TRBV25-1 CASSPGNRHEQYF
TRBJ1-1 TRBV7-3 CASSQGSGGSEAFF
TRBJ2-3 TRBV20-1 CSASGTSGFNTDTQYF
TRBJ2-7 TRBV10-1 CARGQGASNEQYF
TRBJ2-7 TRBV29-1 CSVGTGSSYEQYF
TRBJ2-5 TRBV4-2 CASSPLAGLSQETQYF
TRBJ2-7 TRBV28 CASFTQSYEQYF
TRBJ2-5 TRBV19 CASSPSSGRPTERWTQYF
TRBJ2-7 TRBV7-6 CASSLGGLAGTPYEQYF
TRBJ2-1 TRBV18 CASSPSWLAGGNEQFF
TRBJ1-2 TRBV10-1 CASSDQGAYGYTF
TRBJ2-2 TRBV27 CASTPRWLAGGPRTGELFF
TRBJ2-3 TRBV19 CASNGLYTDTQYF
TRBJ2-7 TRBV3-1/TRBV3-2 CASSPGLIYEQYF
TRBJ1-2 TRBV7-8 CASSPRTGTNGYTF
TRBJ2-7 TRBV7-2 CASSLGVGGQGAEQYF
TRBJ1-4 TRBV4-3 CASSQALTEDEKLFF
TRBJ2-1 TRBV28 CASSDRLAVYNEQFF
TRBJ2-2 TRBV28 CASSFRGAPLGTGELFF
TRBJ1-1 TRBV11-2 CASSHDRSTFAEAFF
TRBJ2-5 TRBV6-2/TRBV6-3 CASSNAVVAGVETQYF